This T cell receptor (beta chain) was obtained from a study of hypomethylating agent response in myelodysplastic syndrome. The overall study: Of patients, most of the 11 got azacitidine and 3 of 11 decitabine. The study's findings and limits: Only about a dozen patients were analyzed in this small cohort.

The table came from immunoSEQ multiplex PCR; TCRdb's copy has only in-frame clones and leaves some out. The profile covers some 5,000 clones, with roughly four fifths appearing a single time and 16% taken by the ten largest. With regard to this clone: What it recognizes is unknown.

The CDR3 is 16 amino acids. With 5 bases clipped from V and 5 bases from J, the junction kept 11 bases outside the gene matches. Germline lookup yields CDR1 SGHRS and CDR2 YFSETQ. The chain couples TRBV5-1 to TRBJ1-4; TRBD1 matches at 8 bases. The material sequenced was bone marrow, taken before or after starting hypomethylating agent treatment for myelodysplastic syndrome (not recorded which). This sequence was found in a human donor with myelodysplastic syndrome. CDR3: CASSPDRGFGNEKLFF. DNA of the CDR3: TGCGCCAGCAGTCCCGACAGGGGATTTGGGAATGAAAAACTGTTTTTT.